This T cell receptor (beta chain) is from a study of cytomegalovirus exposure and HLA in healthy donors. This CDR3 spans 14 amino acids. The V gene lost 4 bases and the J gene lost 5 bases, with 15 bases spanning the gap. Per the germline V gene, CDR1 is SGHNT and CDR2 is YYREEE (reference sequence). Amplification used 60 Vbeta primers and 13 Jbeta primers. Repertoires were generated with immunoSEQ multiplex PCR, while TCRdb's copy carries only in-frame clones and drops some. The sample includes 110,000 to 150,000 clones, about three quarters of them seen just once. V gene TRBV5-4 combines with J gene TRBJ1-1; D may be TRBD1 (5 bases). Source material: PBMCs. The TCR originated in a male donor in good health and CMV-seronegative. CDR3 in DNA: TGTGCCAGCAGCCCCGGGGGGGGAGTTACTGAAGCTTTCTTT. Amino acids: CASSPGGGVTEAFF. Supplemented by reference TRBV5-4 and TRBJ1-1, the full variable domain reads ETGVTQSPTHLIKTRGQQVTLRCSSQSGHNTVSWYQQALGQGPQFIFQYYREEENGRGNFPPRFSGLQFPNYSSELNVNALELDDSALYLCASSPGGGVTEAFFGQGTRLTVV.